In its sample, the clone carrying this T cell receptor (beta chain) was seen once. Its cognate antigen is unknown. This sample stems from a study of PD-1 blockade in classical Hodgkin lymphoma. Study outcomes and limitations: Complete responders showed a baseline diversity that resembled the diversity of newly diagnosed patients. The study found that TCR diversity rose significantly by C4D1 in CD4+ but not CD8+ cells. Healthy donors were reported to have higher baseline TCR diversity than newly diagnosed patients.

Noted time point: cycle 4 day 1 (C4D1), after 6 weeks of nivolumab. Relapse after autologous stem cell transplantation occurred in every patient, and brentuximab vedotin exposure varied. The CD8+ T cells came from thawed PBMCs through magnetic negative selection. Each best response was a complete response, a partial response or progressive disease. Germline V gene lookup returns CDR1 MNHEY and CDR2 SMNVEV (reference sequence). This CDR3 spans 14 amino acids. V was clipped by 3 bases and J by 8 bases, with 16 bases between them. Only in-frame clones appear in the TCRdb table, and some are missing; sequencing was by immunoSEQ multiplex PCR. The table shows some 18,000 clones, with roughly nine tenths occurring only once.

The chain couples TRBV27 to TRBJ1-2; the D gene is possibly TRBD1 (5 bases). The clonotype originates from a human donor with classical Hodgkin lymphoma. The material was CD8+ T cells from blood, obtained before the fourth cycle of nivolumab. CDR3 nucleotide sequence: TGTGCCAGCAGTTTGGGGGGTGGGGTTAGGGGCTACACCTTC. Encoded protein: CASSLGGGVRGYTF.